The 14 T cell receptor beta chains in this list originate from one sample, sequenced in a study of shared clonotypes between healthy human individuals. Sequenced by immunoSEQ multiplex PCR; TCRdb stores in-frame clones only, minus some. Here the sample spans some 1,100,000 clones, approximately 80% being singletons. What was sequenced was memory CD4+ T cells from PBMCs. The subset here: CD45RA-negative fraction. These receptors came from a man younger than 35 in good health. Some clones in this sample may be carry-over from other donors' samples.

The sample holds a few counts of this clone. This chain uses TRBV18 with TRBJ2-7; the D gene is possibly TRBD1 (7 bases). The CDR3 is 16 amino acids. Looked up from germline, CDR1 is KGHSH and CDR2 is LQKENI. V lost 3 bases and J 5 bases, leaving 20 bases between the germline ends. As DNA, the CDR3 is TGTGCCAGCTCACCTCAGGGGGGTTATAACTTGGACGAGCAGTACTTC. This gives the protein CASSPQGGYNLDEQYF.

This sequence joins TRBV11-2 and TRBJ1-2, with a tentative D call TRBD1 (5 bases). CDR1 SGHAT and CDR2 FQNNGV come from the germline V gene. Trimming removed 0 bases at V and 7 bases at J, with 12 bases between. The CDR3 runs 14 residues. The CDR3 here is CASSLDVGRRGYTF. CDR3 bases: TGTGCCAGCAGCTTAGATGTGGGGCGGCGTGGCTACACCTTC.

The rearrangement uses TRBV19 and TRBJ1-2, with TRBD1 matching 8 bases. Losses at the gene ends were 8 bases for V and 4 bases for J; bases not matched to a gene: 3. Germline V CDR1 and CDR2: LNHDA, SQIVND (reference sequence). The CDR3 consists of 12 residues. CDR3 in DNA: TGTGCCAGTTCAGGACAGGGCTATGGCTACACCTTC. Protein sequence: CASSGQGYGYTF.

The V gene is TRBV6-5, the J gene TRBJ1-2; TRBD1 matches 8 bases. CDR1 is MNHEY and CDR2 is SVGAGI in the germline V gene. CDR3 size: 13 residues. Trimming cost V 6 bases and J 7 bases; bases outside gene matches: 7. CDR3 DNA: TGTGCCAGCAGCTCCCAGGGGGCGCGTGGCTACACCTTC. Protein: CASSSQGARGYTF.

As DNA, the CDR3 is TGCGCCAGCAGCCAAGGGGCGGCGTTCACCGGACGGGGAAAACTGTTTTTT. It codes for CASSQGAAFTGRGKLFF. The rearrangement joins TRBV4-1 to TRBJ1-4; no clear D gene. The CDR3 has 17 residues. The V gene's germline CDR1 is MGHRA and CDR2 YSYEKL. The V end was cut by 1 base, the J end by 10 bases, with 22 bases between.

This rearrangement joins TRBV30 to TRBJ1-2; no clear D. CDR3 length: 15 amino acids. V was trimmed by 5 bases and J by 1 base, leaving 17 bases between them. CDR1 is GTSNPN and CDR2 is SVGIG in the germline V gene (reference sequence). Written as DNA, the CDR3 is TGTGCCTGGGGGCCGTTGGGTCAGAATAACTATGGCTACACCTTC. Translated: CAWGPLGQNNYGYTF.

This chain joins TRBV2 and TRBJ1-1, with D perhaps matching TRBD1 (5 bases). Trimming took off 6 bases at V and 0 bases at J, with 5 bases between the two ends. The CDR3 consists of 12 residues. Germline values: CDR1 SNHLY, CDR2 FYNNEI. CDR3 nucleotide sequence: TGTGCCAGCAGGACAGTGAACACTGAAGCTTTCTTT. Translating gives CASRTVNTEAFF.

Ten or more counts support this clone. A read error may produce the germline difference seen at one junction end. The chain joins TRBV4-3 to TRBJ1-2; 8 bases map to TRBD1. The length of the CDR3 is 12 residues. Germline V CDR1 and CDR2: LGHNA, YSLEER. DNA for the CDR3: TGCGCCAGCAGCCAAACCCGACAGGGGATGCGCTTC. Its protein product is CASSQTRQGMRF.

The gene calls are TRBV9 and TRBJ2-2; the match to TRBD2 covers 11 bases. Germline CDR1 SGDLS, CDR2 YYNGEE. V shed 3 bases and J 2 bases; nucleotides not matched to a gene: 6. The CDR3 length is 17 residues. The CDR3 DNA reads TGTGCCAGCAGCGCTCATAGCGGGAGGGCCAACACCGGGGAGCTGTTTTTT. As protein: CASSAHSGRANTGELFF. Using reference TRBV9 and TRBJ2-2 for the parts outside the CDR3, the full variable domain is DSGVTQTPKHLITATGQRVTLRCSPRSGDLSVYWYQQSLDQGLQFLIQYYNGEERAKGNILERFSAQQFPDLHSELNLSSLELGDSALYFCASSAHSGRANTGELFFGEGSRLTVL.

The CDR3 nucleotides are TGTGCCAGCAGTTTCGGGCCAGTGGAGCTGTTTTTT. Protein sequence: CASSFGPVELFF. The V and J genes are TRBV28 and TRBJ2-2; D is unclear. The CDR3 contains 12 residues. Trimming pared 3 bases from V and 10 bases from J, leaving 9 bases between. Germline CDR1 reads MDHEN; CDR2 reads SYDVKM.

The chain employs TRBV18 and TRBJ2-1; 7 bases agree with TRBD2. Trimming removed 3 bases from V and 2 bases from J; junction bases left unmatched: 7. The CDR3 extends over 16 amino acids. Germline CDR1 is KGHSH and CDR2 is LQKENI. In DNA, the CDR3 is TGTGCCAGCTCACCCCAAGCGGGACCAGCCTACAATGAGCAGTTCTTC. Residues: CASSPQAGPAYNEQFF.

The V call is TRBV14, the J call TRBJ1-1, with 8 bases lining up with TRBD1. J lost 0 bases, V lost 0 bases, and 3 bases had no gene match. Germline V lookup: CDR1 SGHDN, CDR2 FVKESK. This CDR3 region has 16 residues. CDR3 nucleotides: TGTGCCAGCAGCCAAGACCGGGGACAGGTGAACACTGAAGCTTTCTTT. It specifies CASSQDRGQVNTEAFF.

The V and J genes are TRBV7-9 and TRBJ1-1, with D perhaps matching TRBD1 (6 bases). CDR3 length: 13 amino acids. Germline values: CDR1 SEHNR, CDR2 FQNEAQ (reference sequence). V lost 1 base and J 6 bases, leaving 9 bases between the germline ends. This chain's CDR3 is CASSLDREAEAFF. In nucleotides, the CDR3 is TGTGCCAGCAGCTTAGACAGGGAAGCTGAAGCTTTCTTT.

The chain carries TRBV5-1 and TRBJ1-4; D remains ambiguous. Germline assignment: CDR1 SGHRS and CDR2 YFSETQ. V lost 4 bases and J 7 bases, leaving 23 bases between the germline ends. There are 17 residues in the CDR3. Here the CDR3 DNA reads TGCGCCAGCAGCCTCAGGACCCTAGGGTTGTCGGGTGAAAAACTGTTTTTT. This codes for CASSLRTLGLSGEKLFF.